The 28 T cell receptor beta chains in this list originate from one sample, sequenced in a study of shared clonotypes between healthy human individuals. Libraries were prepared by immunoSEQ multiplex PCR; TCRdb keeps only in-frame clonotypes and omits some of them. The table records approximately 2.1 million clones, 85% to 95% of them present only once. The sample consisted of naive CD4+ T cells from PBMCs. The subset: CD45RA+ positively selected. The receptors originated from a young man in good health. Some clones in this sample may be carry-over from other donors' samples.

The CDR3 reads CAIKSGLTTYEQYF. CDR3 DNA: TGTGCCATCAAGTCGGGTCTGACAACCTACGAGCAGTACTTC. The V and J genes are TRBV10-3 and TRBJ2-7; no reliable D call. The CDR3 sequence is 14 residues long. Germline loops: CDR1 ENHRY, CDR2 SYGVKD. V lost 7 bases, J lost 2 bases, and 15 bases lay in between.

The chain uses TRBV5-5 and TRBJ1-1; D is ambiguous. CDR3 length: 16 amino acids. V was clipped by 4 bases and J by 1 base, with 17 bases between them. Germline V CDR1 and CDR2: SGHKS, YYEKEE (reference sequence). The CDR3 nucleotides are TGTGCCAGCAGCCGCACCGTCCAGGTCCAGAACACTGAAGCTTTCTTT. This translates into CASSRTVQVQNTEAFF.

The V call is TRBV7-3, the J call TRBJ2-3; D may be TRBD2 (5 bases). Between the trimmed V and J ends, which lost 0 bases and 6 bases, there was a span of 10 bases. CDR1 and CDR2 (germline): SGHTA, FQGTGA. There are 14 residues in the CDR3. The CDR3 sequence is CASSLTGRGDTQYF. The CDR3 DNA reads TGTGCCAGCAGCTTAACTGGTCGGGGTGATACGCAGTATTTT.

In DNA form, the CDR3 reads TGTGCCAGCAGCTTGGGACTTAGTAGTGTCCCCGGGGAGCTGTTTTTT. This encodes CASSLGLSSVPGELFF. The rearrangement uses TRBV5-4 and TRBJ2-2; D call uncertain. CDR1 and CDR2 from the germline V gene are SGHNT and YYREEE (reference sequence). This CDR3 comprises 16 residues. The V gene lost 0 bases and the J gene lost 6 bases, with 15 bases spanning the gap.

In DNA, the CDR3 is TGTGCCAGCAGTAGAGACTCAGGGCAGTTCTTC. Residues: CASSRDSGQFF. V usage is TRBV27 and J usage is TRBJ2-1; unclear D gene. The CDR3 totals 11 residues. Deletions cut 5 bases from V and 12 bases from J, with 11 bases between. CDR1 MNHEY and CDR2 SMNVEV come from the germline V gene (reference sequence).

This clone was found a few times. The chain recombines TRBV2 with TRBJ1-1; TRBD1 aligns across 7 bases. The V gene's germline CDR1 is SNHLY and CDR2 FYNNEI. Germline trimming cut 2 bases from V and 7 bases from J; bases unmatched to any gene: 7. This CDR3 is built from 14 residues. For the CDR3, the DNA is TGTGCCAGCAGTGAAACGGTAGGGGGCAGTGAAGCTTTCTTT. This sequence encodes CASSETVGGSEAFF.

The V call is TRBV5-1, the J call TRBJ2-2; 10 bases are shared with TRBD1. This CDR3 is 15 amino acids long. Germline-derived CDR1 and CDR2 are SGHRS and YFSETQ. The V gene end was trimmed by 4 bases and the J gene end by 6 bases; junction bases not matched to a gene: 6. Here the CDR3 DNA reads TGCGCCAGCAGCCACGGGACAGGGGTATCCGGGGAGCTGTTTTTT. It yields the protein CASSHGTGVSGELFF.

The J gene is TRBJ2-3, the V gene TRBV5-1; possible D gene TRBD2, 6 bases. The germline V and J ends were trimmed by 4 bases and 1 base, with 16 bases remaining between them. The CDR3 spans 16 residues. CDR1 is SGHRS and CDR2 is YFSETQ in the germline V gene. The CDR3 DNA is TGCGCCAGCAGCCCCCTTGCGGGACGTGGCACAGATACGCAGTATTTT. Amino acids: CASSPLAGRGTDTQYF.

CDR3 in DNA: TGTGCCAGTAGGAGAGGGACAGGGGATGAAAAACTGTTTTTT. Translation: CASRRGTGDEKLFF. The chain links TRBV19 to TRBJ1-4; 10 positions match TRBD1. Germline V gene sequence: CDR1 LNHDA, CDR2 SQIVND (reference sequence). The CDR3 extends over 14 amino acids. The V segment lost 6 bases and the J segment 6 bases; nucleotides outside the gene matches: 4.

The chain couples TRBV29-1 to TRBJ2-1; 7 bases fit TRBD2. CDR3 length: 13 amino acids. The V gene end was trimmed by 3 bases and the J gene end by 7 bases; junction bases not matched to a gene: 6. Germline assignment: CDR1 SQVTM and CDR2 ANQGSEA. The CDR3 spells CSVEHPGGNEQFF. CDR3 coding DNA: TGCAGCGTTGAGCACCCCGGGGGGAATGAGCAGTTCTTC.

The chain combines TRBV5-1 with TRBJ1-3, with 8 bases lining up with TRBD1. Trimming removed 1 base from V and 7 bases from J; junction bases left unmatched: 19. The CDR3 consists of 19 residues. The germline V gene encodes CDR1 SGHRS and CDR2 YFSETQ. The DNA of the CDR3 is TGCGCCAGCAGCTTGAAGATGGGTGGACAGGGTAGTGGAAGTAACACCATATATTTT. Its protein is CASSLKMGGQGSGSNTIYF.

The chain recombines TRBV18 with TRBJ2-7; possibly TRBD1 or TRBD2 for D (5 bases each). Germline CDR1 is KGHSH and CDR2 is LQKENI. This CDR3 spans 15 amino acids. V lost 6 bases and J lost 6, with 21 bases in between. The CDR3, as DNA: TGTGCCAGCTCGACTACCGGGGCCCAAGTCCCCGAGCAGTACTTC. Translating gives CASSTTGAQVPEQYF. The variable domain in full, completed from reference TRBV18 and TRBJ2-7, reads NAGVMQNPRHLVRRRGQEARLRCSPMKGHSHVYWYRQLPEEGLKFMVYLQKENIIDESGMPKERFSAEFPKEGPSILRIQQVVRGDSAAYFCASSTTGAQVPEQYFGPGTRLTVT.

This clone was observed a single time. J is TRBJ2-3 and V is TRBV7-2; D ambiguous. Trimming took off 3 bases at V and 2 bases at J, with 3 bases between the two ends. The germline V gene encodes CDR1 SGHTA and CDR2 FQGNSA. This CDR3 contains 12 residues. DNA for the CDR3: TGTGCCAGCAGCTTCCACACAGATACGCAGTATTTT. Its translation is CASSFHTDTQYF.

V is TRBV7-9 and J is TRBJ2-7, with 9 positions matching TRBD1. Germline lookup yields CDR1 SEHNR and CDR2 FQNEAQ (reference sequence). V was clipped by 2 bases and J by 4 bases; unmatched bases: 6. The CDR3 covers 15 residues. The CDR3 nucleotides read TGTGCCAGCAGCTTATATAGGACAGGGGTATACGAGCAGTACTTC. Translating gives CASSLYRTGVYEQYF.

The chain is built from TRBV7-2 and TRBJ2-4; TRBD2 matches at 11 bases. V trimming: 3 bases; J trimming: 7 bases; junction bases outside the gene matches: 5. This CDR3 spans 15 amino acids. The germline V gene encodes CDR1 SGHTA and CDR2 FQGNSA. The CDR3 region has the DNA TGTGCCAGCAGCTTCGGCCTAGCGGGAGGTAACATTCAGTACTTC. It specifies CASSFGLAGGNIQYF. Looking up the rest from reference TRBV7-2 and TRBJ2-4 gives the full variable domain: GAGVSQSPSNKVTEKGKDVELRCDPISGHTALYWYRQSLGQGLEFLIYFQGNSAPDKSGLPSDRFSAERTGGSVSTLTIQRTQQEDSAVYLCASSFGLAGGNIQYFGAGTRLSVL.

This chain links TRBV5-1 with TRBJ2-3; 12 bases are shared with TRBD2. V shed 3 bases, J shed 2 bases, and the junction held 7 bases outside the gene matches. This CDR3 is 17 amino acids long. Germline V CDR1 and CDR2: SGHRS, YFSETQ. CDR3 region: CASSSYGLAGSTDTQYF. The DNA of the CDR3 is TGCGCCAGCAGCTCATATGGACTAGCGGGATCCACAGATACGCAGTATTTT. Together with reference TRBV5-1 and TRBJ2-3, the CDR3 gives the full variable domain: KAGVTQTPRYLIKTRGQQVTLSCSPISGHRSVSWYQQTPGQGLQFLFEYFSETQRNKGNFPGRFSGRQFSNSRSEMNVSTLELGDSALYLCASSSYGLAGSTDTQYFGPGTRLTVL.

J is TRBJ2-7 and V is TRBV10-2; TRBD2 matches at 8 bases. The CDR3 has 13 amino acids. Germline lookup yields CDR1 WSHSY and CDR2 SAAADI. Losses at the gene ends were 6 bases for V and 2 bases for J; bases not matched to a gene: 3. CDR3 DNA: TGCGCCAGCAGGCGGGAGGCGACCTACGAGCAGTACTTC. The encoded protein is CASRREATYEQYF.

The chain links TRBV5-5 to TRBJ2-5; 7 positions agree with TRBD2. The CDR3 runs to 19 residues. Trimming at V came to 3 bases and at J to 2 bases, leaving 19 bases not matched to a gene. Germline CDR1 and CDR2: SGHKS and YYEKEE (reference sequence). This CDR3 reads CASSYPPPVSSGIQETQYF. The CDR3 nucleotides read TGTGCCAGCAGCTACCCGCCACCCGTTTCTAGCGGAATACAAGAGACCCAGTACTTC.

V is TRBV30 and J is TRBJ2-7; 7 bases are a match to TRBD1. Germline CDR1 reads GTSNPN; CDR2 reads SVGIG (reference sequence). The CDR3 sequence is 13 residues long. V shed 0 bases, J shed 4 bases, and the junction held 3 bases outside the gene matches. The CDR3 sequence is CAWSVQGWYEQYF. Written as DNA, the CDR3 is TGTGCCTGGAGTGTACAGGGGTGGTACGAGCAGTACTTC.

This chain uses TRBV7-9 with TRBJ2-7, with TRBD2 identical over 8 bases. This CDR3 has 16 amino acids. The germline V gene encodes CDR1 SEHNR and CDR2 FQNEAQ (reference sequence). V lost 1 base to trimming and J lost 2 bases; unmatched junction nucleotides: 7. In nucleotides, the CDR3 is TGTGCCAGCAGCTTAGGGTTCACTAGCGGAACCTACGAGCAGTACTTC. Residues: CASSLGFTSGTYEQYF.

V is TRBV5-3 and J is TRBJ2-6, with no clear D. TRBV5-3 is designated an ORF whose function remains uncertain. V was shortened by 3 bases and J by 0 bases, with 10 bases between the two germline ends. CDR3 length: 16 residues. The CDR3 DNA sequence: TGTGCCAGAAGCTGTCCCCCAAGCTCTGGGGCCAACGTCCTGACTTTC. Translating gives CARSCPPSSGANVLTF.

This clone was detected only once. This chain uses TRBV5-6 with TRBJ1-5, with D tentatively TRBD1 (5 bases). Germline CDR1 is SGHDT and CDR2 is YYEEEE. The CDR3 runs 14 residues. Trimming removed 4 bases at V and 7 bases at J, with 15 bases between. The CDR3 region is CASSLWGGVQPQHF. Written as DNA, the CDR3 is TGTGCCAGCAGCCTGTGGGGGGGAGTACAGCCCCAGCATTTT.

The V and J genes are TRBV7-2 and TRBJ1-2, with D unclear. CDR3 length: 18 amino acids. CDR1 and CDR2 from the germline V gene are SGHTA and FQGNSA. V was pared by 6 bases and J by 1 base, with 24 bases between. The CDR3 reads CASRAKSDDKPFNYGYTF. CDR3 coding DNA: TGTGCCAGCAGAGCGAAATCAGACGACAAACCCTTTAACTATGGCTACACCTTC.

The rearrangement uses TRBV7-2 and TRBJ2-7; possibly TRBD2 for D (6 bases). V lost 5 bases, J lost 2 bases, and 13 bases lay in between. The CDR3 spans 14 residues. CDR1 and CDR2 (germline): SGHTA, FQGNSA. The CDR3 DNA is TGTGCCAGCAGCACCCCGGGGGTTACCTACGAGCAGTACTTC. This gives the protein CASSTPGVTYEQYF.

The chain joins TRBV29-1 to TRBJ2-3, with TRBD2 matching 9 bases. Trimming cost V 3 bases and J 6 bases; bases outside gene matches: 16. The CDR3 is 17 residues long. Per germline, CDR1 SQVTM and CDR2 ANQGSEA. CDR3 region: CSVDSTPGGRALDTQYF. CDR3 nucleotides: TGCAGCGTTGATTCCACCCCCGGCGGGAGGGCCTTGGATACGCAGTATTTT.

V usage is TRBV7-8 and J usage is TRBJ1-4, with D unclear. Trimming left V 1 base short and J 4 bases short, with 13 bases between. CDR3 length equals 16 residues. CDR1 is SGHVS, CDR2 FQNEAQ, per germline. The CDR3 is CASSLGSRSNNEKLFF. DNA for the CDR3: TGTGCCAGCAGCTTAGGGTCGAGGAGCAATAATGAAAAACTGTTTTTT.

A note on this clone: The junction does not match germline at one end; this may be a read error. The chain links TRBV27 to TRBJ1-3; D not resolved. Germline V gives CDR1 MNHEY, CDR2 SMNVEV (reference sequence). The CDR3 is 13 amino acids. CDR3 region: CASGFGPGNTIYF. The CDR3 nucleotides read TGTGCCAGCGGTTTCGGGCCTGGAAACACCATATATTTT.

V is TRBV11-2 and J is TRBJ2-2; unclear D gene. In germline, CDR1 is SGHAT, CDR2 FQNNGV. V was pared by 4 bases and J by 6 bases, with 12 bases between. The CDR3 sequence is 14 residues long. The CDR3 coding sequence is TGTGCCAGCAGCTCCCCGAGGACGGCCGGGGAGCTGTTTTTT. Amino acid sequence: CASSSPRTAGELFF.